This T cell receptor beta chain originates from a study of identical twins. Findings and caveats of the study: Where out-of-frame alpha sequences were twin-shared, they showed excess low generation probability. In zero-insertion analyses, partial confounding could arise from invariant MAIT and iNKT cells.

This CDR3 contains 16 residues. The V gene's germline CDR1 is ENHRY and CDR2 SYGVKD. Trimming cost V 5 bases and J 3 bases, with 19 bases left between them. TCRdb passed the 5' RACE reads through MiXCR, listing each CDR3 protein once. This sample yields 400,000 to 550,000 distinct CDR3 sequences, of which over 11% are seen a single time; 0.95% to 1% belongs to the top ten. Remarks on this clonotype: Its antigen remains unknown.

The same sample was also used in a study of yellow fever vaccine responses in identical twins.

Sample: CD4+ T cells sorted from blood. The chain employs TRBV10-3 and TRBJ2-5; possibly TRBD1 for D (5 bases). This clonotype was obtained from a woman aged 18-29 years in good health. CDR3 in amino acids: CAISPDSSTMEETQYF. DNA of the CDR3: TGTGCCATCAGTCCTGACAGTTCCACGATGGAAGAGACCCAGTACTTC.